This T cell receptor beta chain stems from a study of lymphopenia after photon versus proton radiotherapy. Study results and limitations: After lymphocyte nadir, photon-treated repertoires showed oligoclonal expansion, especially CD8+ Temra. Post-nadir TCR diversity decline inversely tracked overall survival among those who died. Photon-treated patients lost naive T cells and TCR diversity; proton-treated stayed stable. Authors raise, but do not show, better survival with proton therapy.

TCRdb keeps only in-frame clones here, not all; method: immunoSEQ multiplex PCR. The sample has approximately 12,000 clones; about 85% are singletons. About this clone itself: Its specificity is unknown.

The CDR3 has 17 amino acids. Germline V gives CDR1 MNHNS, CDR2 SASEGT. Trimming stripped 3 bases from V and 4 bases from J, with 20 bases between. This receptor was identified in a man in his 60s with pancreatic cancer. The sample in question was peripheral blood, obtained from a patient treated with photon-based radiotherapy. The chain employs TRBV6-1 and TRBJ2-3; D unresolved. The CDR3 DNA sequence: TGTGCCAGCAGTGACCTATTGACACCCATGATGGCAGATACGCAGTATTTT. Translated: CASSDLLTPMMADTQYF.